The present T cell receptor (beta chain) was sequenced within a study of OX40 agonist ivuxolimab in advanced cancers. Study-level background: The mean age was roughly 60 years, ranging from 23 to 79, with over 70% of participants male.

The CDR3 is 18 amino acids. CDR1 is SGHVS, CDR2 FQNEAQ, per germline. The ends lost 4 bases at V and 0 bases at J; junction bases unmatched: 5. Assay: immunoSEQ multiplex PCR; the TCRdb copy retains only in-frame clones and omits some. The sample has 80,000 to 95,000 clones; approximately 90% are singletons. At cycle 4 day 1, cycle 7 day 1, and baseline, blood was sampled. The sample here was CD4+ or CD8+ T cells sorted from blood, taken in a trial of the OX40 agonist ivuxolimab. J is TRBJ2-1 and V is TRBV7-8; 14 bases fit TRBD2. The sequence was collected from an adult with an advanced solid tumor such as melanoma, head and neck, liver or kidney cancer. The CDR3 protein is CASSSGTSGRVSYNEQFF. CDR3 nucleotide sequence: TGTGCCAGCAGCTCAGGGACTAGCGGGAGAGTCTCCTACAATGAGCAGTTCTTC.